This TCR beta chain was recorded in a study of blood T cell repertoires in COVID-19. Study-wide background: The origin of the acute and convalescent COVID-19 samples was the United States, Italy and Spain. T cells, B-cell-depleted T cells, or PBMCs provided the cDNA or gDNA that served as material.

Authors' analysis steps: Estimation of nucleated cell counts relied on the amplification of reference gene primers. Some clones are missing from TCRdb's copy, which holds only in-frame ones; the method was immunoSEQ multiplex PCR. D and trimming come from the DNA, and the V and J calls and clone size come from that table. The sample contains 110,000 or so clones, about 80% of which appear only once. The CDR3 length is 14 residues. Germline values: CDR1 SGDLS, CDR2 YYNGEE. V lost 4 bases and J lost 6, with 13 bases in between. This clone was counted once. The source of this sequence is a woman in her 40s with acute or convalescent COVID-19. The chain links TRBV9 to TRBJ2-2; D is uncertain. Specimen: peripheral blood. DNA of the CDR3: TGTGCCAGCAGCCTACGCCTAGGCGCCGGGGAGCTGTTTTTT. It yields the protein CASSLRLGAGELFF.